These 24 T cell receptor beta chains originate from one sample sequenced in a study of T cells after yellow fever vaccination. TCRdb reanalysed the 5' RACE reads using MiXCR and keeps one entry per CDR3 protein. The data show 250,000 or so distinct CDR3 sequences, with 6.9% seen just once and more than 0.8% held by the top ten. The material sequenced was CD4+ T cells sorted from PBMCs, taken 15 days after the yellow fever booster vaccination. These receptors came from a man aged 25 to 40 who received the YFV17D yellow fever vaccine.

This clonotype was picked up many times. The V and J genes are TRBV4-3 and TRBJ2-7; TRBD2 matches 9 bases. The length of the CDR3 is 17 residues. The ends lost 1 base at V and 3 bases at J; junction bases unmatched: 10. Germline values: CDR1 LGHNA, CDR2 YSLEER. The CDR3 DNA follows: TGCGCCAGCAGCCAAGTCTCGGGAGCGGGAGGTTTCTACGAGCAGTACTTC. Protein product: CASSQVSGAGGFYEQYF.

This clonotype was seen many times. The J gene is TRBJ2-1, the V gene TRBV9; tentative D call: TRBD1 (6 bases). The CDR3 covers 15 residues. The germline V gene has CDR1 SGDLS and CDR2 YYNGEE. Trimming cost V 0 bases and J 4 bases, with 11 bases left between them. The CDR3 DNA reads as TGTGCCAGCAGCGTAGCTGGGACAACATACAATGAGCAGTTCTTC. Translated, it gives CASSVAGTTYNEQFF. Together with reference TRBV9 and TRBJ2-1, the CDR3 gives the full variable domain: DSGVTQTPKHLITATGQRVTLRCSPRSGDLSVYWYQQSLDQGLQFLIQYYNGEERAKGNILERFSAQQFPDLHSELNLSSLELGDSALYFCASSVAGTTYNEQFFGPGTRLTVL.

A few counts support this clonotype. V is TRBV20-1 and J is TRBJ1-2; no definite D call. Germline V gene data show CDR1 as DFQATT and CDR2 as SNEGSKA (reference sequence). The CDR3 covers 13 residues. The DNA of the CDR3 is TGCAGGGCCAGGTCTTCTTTTCTCTATGGCTACACCTTC. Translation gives CRARSSFLYGYTF.

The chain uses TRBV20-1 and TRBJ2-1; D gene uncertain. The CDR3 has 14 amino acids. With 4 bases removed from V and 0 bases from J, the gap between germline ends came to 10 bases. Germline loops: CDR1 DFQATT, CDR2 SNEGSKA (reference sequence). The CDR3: CSAKSQSSYNEQFF. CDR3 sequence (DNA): TGCAGTGCTAAGTCGCAGAGCTCCTACAATGAGCAGTTCTTC.

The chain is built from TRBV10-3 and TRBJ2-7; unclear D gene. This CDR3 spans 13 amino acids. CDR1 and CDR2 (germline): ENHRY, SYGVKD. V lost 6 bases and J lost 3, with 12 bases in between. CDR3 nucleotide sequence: TGTGCCATCAGAGTATCGGATCTCTACGAGCAGTACTTC. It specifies CAIRVSDLYEQYF.

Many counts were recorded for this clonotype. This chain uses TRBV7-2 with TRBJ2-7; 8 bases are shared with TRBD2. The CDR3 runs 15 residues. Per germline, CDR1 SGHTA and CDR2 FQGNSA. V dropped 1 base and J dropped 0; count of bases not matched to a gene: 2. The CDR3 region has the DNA TGTGCCAGCAGCTTAGGTAGCGGGGTCTCCTACGAGCAGTACTTC. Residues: CASSLGSGVSYEQYF. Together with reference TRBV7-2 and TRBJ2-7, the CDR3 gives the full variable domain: GAGVSQSPSNKVTEKGKDVELRCDPISGHTALYWYRQSLGQGLEFLIYFQGNSAPDKSGLPSDRFSAERTGGSVSTLTIQRTQQEDSAVYLCASSLGSGVSYEQYFGPGTRLTVT.

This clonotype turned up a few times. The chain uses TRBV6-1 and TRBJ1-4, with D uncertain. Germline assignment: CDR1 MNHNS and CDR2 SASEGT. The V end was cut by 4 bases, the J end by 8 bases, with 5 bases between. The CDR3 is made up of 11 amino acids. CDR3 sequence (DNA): TGTGCCAGCAGTGTTGAAGAAAAACTGTTTTTT. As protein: CASSVEEKLFF.

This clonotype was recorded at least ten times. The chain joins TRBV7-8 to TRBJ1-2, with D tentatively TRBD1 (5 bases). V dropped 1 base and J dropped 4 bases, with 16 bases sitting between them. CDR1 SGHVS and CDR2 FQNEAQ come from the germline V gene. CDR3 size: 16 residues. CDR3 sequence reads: CASSLERDRTFYGYTF. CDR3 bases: TGTGCCAGCAGCTTAGAGCGGGACCGGACCTTCTATGGCTACACCTTC.

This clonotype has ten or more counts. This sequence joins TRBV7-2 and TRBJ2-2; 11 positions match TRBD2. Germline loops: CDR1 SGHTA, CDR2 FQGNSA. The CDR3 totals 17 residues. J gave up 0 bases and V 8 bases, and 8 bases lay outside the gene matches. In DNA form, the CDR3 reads TGTGCCAGCCCCGGGACTAGCGGAAATTCGAACACCGGGGAGCTGTTTTTT. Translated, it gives CASPGTSGNSNTGELFF.

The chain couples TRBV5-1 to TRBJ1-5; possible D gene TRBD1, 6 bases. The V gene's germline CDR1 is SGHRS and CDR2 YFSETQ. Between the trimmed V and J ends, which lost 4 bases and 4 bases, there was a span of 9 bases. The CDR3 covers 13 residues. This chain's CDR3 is CASSQGPNQPQHF. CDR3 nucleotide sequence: TGCGCCAGCAGCCAGGGGCCTAATCAGCCCCAGCATTTT.

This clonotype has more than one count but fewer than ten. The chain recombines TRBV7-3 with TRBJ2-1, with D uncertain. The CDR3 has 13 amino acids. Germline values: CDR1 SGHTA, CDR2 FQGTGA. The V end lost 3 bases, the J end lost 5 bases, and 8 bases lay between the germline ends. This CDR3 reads CASSLLFDNEQFF. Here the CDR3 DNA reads TGTGCCAGCAGCTTGCTTTTTGACAATGAGCAGTTCTTC.

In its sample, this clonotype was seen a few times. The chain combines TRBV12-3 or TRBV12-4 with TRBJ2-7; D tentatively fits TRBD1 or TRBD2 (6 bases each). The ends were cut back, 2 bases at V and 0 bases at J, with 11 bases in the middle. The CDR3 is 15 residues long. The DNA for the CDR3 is TGTGCCAGCAGTTTAAACGGGGGCTTCTCCTACGAGCAGTACTTC. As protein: CASSLNGGFSYEQYF.

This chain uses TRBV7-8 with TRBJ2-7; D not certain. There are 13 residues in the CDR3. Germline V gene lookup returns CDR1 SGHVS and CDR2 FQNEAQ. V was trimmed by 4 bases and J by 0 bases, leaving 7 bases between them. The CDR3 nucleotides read TGTGCCAGCAGCTCGCGGCTCTCCTACGAGCAGTACTTC. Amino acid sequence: CASSSRLSYEQYF. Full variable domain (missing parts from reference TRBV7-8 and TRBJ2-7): GAGVSQSPRYKVAKRGQDVALRCDPISGHVSLFWYQQALGQGPEFLTYFQNEAQLDKSGLPSDRFFAERPEGSVSTLKIQRTQQEDSAVYLCASSSRLSYEQYFGPGTRLTVT.

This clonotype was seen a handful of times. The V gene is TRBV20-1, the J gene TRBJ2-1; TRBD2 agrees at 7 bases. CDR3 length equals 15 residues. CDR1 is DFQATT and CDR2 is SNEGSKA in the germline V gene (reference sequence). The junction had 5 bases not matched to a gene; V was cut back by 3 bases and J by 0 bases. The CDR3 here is CSASGGKTSYNEQFF. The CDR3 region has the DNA TGCAGTGCTAGCGGGGGGAAAACCTCCTACAATGAGCAGTTCTTC.

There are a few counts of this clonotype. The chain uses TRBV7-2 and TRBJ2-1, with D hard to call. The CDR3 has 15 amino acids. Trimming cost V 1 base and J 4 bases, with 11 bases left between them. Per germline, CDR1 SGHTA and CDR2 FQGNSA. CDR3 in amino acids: CASSLGFSSYNEQFF. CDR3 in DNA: TGTGCCAGCAGCTTAGGTTTTAGCTCGTACAATGAGCAGTTCTTC.

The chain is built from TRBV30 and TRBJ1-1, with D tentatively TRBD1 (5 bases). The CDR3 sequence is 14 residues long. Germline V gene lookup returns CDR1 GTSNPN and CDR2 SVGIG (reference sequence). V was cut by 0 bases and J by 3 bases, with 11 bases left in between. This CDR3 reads CAWSVYPQDTEAFF. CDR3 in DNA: TGTGCCTGGAGTGTTTACCCACAGGACACTGAAGCTTTCTTT.

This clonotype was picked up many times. The CDR3 is CASSQGTGETQYF. The CDR3, as DNA: TGCGCCAGCAGCCAAGGGACAGGGGAGACCCAGTACTTC. J is TRBJ2-5 and V is TRBV4-3, with 8 bases fitting TRBD1. With V trimmed by 1 base and J by 5 bases, 0 bases remained unmatched. CDR1 LGHNA and CDR2 YSLEER come from the germline V gene. The CDR3 loop spans 13 amino acids.

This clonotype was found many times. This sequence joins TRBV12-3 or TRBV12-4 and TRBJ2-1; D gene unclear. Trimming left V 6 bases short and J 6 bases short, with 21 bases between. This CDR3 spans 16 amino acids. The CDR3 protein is CASSSSGRGVINEQFF. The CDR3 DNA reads TGTGCCAGCAGCTCCAGTGGCCGTGGAGTGATCAATGAGCAGTTCTTC.

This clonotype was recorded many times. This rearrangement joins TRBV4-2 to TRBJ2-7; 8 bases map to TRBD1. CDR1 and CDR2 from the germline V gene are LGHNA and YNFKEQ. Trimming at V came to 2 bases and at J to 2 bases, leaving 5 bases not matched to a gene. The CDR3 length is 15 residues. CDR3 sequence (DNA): TGTGCCAGCAGCCAAACCGGGACAGGTACCTACGAGCAGTACTTC. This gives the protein CASSQTGTGTYEQYF.

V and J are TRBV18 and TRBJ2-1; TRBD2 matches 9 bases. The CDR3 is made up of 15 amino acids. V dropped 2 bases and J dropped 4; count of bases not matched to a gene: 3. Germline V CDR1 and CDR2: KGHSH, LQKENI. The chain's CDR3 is CASSPNSGSYNEQFF. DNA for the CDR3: TGTGCCAGCTCACCAAATAGCGGGAGTTACAATGAGCAGTTCTTC.

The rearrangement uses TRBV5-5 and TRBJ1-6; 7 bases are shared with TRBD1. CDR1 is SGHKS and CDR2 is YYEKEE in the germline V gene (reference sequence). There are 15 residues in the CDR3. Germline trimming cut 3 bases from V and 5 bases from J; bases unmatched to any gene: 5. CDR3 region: CASSWGTVNNSPLHF. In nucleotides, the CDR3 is TGTGCCAGCAGCTGGGGGACAGTAAATAATTCACCCCTCCACTTT.

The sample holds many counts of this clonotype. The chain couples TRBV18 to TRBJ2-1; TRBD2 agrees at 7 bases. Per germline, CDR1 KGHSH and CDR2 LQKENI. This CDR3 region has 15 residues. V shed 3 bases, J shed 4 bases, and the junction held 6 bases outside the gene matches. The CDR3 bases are TGTGCCAGCTCACCGGCCAGCGGGACTTACAATGAGCAGTTCTTC. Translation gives CASSPASGTYNEQFF.

CDR3 bases: TGCAGTGCCAGCACCGGGACATCGAGGGCAGATACGCAGTATTTT. Amino acids: CSASTGTSRADTQYF. The chain employs TRBV20-1 and TRBJ2-3; D perhaps matches TRBD1 (6 bases). The CDR3 is 15 amino acids. Trimming shortened V by 6 bases and J by 4 bases, and 20 bases separated the two germline ends. Germline assignment: CDR1 DFQATT and CDR2 SNEGSKA (reference sequence).

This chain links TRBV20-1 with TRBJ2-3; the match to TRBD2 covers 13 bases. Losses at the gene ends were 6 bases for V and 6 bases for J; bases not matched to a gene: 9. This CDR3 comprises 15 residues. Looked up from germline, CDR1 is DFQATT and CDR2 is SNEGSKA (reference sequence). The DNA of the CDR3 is TGCAGTGCCTCGCTAGGACTAGCGGGAGCTGATACGCAGTATTTT. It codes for CSASLGLAGADTQYF.